Listed here are 22 T cell receptor beta chains from one sample, sequenced in a study of CXCR3-negative and CXCR3-positive naive CD8 T cells. The study made its TRB cDNA libraries by 5' RACE, adding UMI labels. One entry per CDR3 protein, without DNA, is what TCRdb gives after re-calling the 5' RACE reads. The ten most abundant clones cover roughly 0.6% of a sample with roughly 50,000 distinct CDR3 sequences. Their recognized antigens are unknown. Study-level findings and limits: CXCR3-negative naive cells had less hydrophobic TRB CDR3s than did CXCR3-positive naive cells.

The specimen sequenced was naive CXCR3+ CD8+ T cells from blood. Subset denoted: CD45RO-CCR7+CD27+CD95- naive CD8+ T cells expressing CXCR3 (TNR3+). These receptors were collected from a human donor in good health. Some clones in this sample may be carry-over from other donors' samples.

The chain has TRBV29-1 and TRBJ2-5; TCRdb returns TRBD1, unconfirmable since there is no DNA. CDR3 size: 12 residues. The germline gives CDR1 SQVTM, CDR2 ANQGSEA. CDR3 in amino acids: CSVGQGKETQYF. The variable domain in full, completed from reference TRBV29-1 and TRBJ2-5, reads SAVISQKPSRDICQRGTSLTIQCQVDSQVTMMFWYRQQPGQSLTLIATANQGSEATYESGFVIDKFPISRPNLTFSTLTVSNMSPEDSSIYLCSVGQGKETQYFGPGTRLLVL.

The J gene is TRBJ1-1, the V gene TRBV6-2 or TRBV6-3. Looked up from germline, CDR1 is MNHEY and CDR2 is SVGEGT. This CDR3 has 13 residues. The CDR3 sequence: CASSYYLGTEAFF.

The V gene is TRBV10-1, the J gene TRBJ2-1; the D call from TCRdb, TRBD1, cannot be confirmed without DNA. Germline CDR1 is WNHNN and CDR2 is SYGVQD (reference sequence). CDR3 length: 16 amino acids. CDR3 in amino acids: CASSESRGNTYNEQFF.

The rearrangement joins TRBV29-1 to TRBJ2-7; no DNA is available, so the TRBD1 call from TCRdb remains unchecked. This CDR3 is built from 12 residues. Per the germline V gene, CDR1 is SQVTM and CDR2 is ANQGSEA. The CDR3 here is CSFRTGTGEQYF.

The V call is TRBV6-2 or TRBV6-3, the J call TRBJ1-5; lacking DNA, the TRBD1 call made by TCRdb goes unchecked. This CDR3 has 16 residues. CDR1 and CDR2 from the germline V gene are MNHEY and SVGEGT. The CDR3 region is CASSYADRAYNQPQHF.

The chain links TRBV12-3 or TRBV12-4 to TRBJ1-1. The CDR3 has 11 residues. The CDR3 reads CASSQPPEAFF.

This rearrangement joins TRBV5-1 to TRBJ2-2; TCRdb outputs TRBD1, but without DNA this stays unchecked. CDR3 length equals 14 residues. The germline CDR1 and CDR2 sequences are SGHRS and YFSETQ. The CDR3 spells CASRPGQHTGELFF.

The chain recombines TRBV10-3 with TRBJ1-1. This CDR3 has 13 residues. Germline CDR1 is ENHRY and CDR2 is SYGVKD. The CDR3 region is CAISPAGNAEAFF.

The chain has TRBV12-3 or TRBV12-4 and TRBJ2-5; the TRBD1 assignment by TCRdb is unverifiable without DNA. This CDR3 region has 14 residues. The CDR3 is CASSFPGGLETQYF.

J is TRBJ2-1 and V is TRBV28; TCRdb returns TRBD1, unconfirmable since there is no DNA. The CDR3 is 14 amino acids. The germline CDR1 and CDR2 sequences are MDHEN and SYDVKM. The CDR3: CASSLYGDRVEQFF.

The V gene is TRBV7-8, the J gene TRBJ2-2; TCRdb calls TRBD1, which cannot be checked without DNA. Per germline, CDR1 SGHVS and CDR2 FQNEAQ. The CDR3 consists of 15 residues. The chain's CDR3 is CASSLAGGDDGELFF.

The chain has TRBV4-3 and TRBJ2-7; TCRdb gives TRBD1 as the D gene, but with no DNA this cannot be confirmed. There are 14 residues in the CDR3. Germline CDR1 is LGHNA and CDR2 is YSLEER. The CDR3 sequence is CASSQGRGSYEQYF.

This chain joins TRBV28 and TRBJ2-7. The CDR3 contains 14 residues. CDR1 is MDHEN and CDR2 is SYDVKM in the germline V gene. CDR3: CASSLSLETGEQYF.

CDR3 sequence: CACGTRRLSYEQYF. J is TRBJ2-7 and V is TRBV6-2 or TRBV6-3; the D call of TRBD2 rests on TCRdb alone, since no DNA is present to check it. This CDR3 contains 14 residues. The germline V gene encodes CDR1 MNHEY and CDR2 SVGEGT.

The rearrangement uses TRBV6-2 or TRBV6-3 and TRBJ2-7; lacking DNA, the TRBD2 call made by TCRdb goes unchecked. Germline V gene lookup returns CDR1 MNHEY and CDR2 SVGEGT. This CDR3 spans 17 amino acids. The CDR3 here is CASSYPTSGGSSYEQYF.

The chain joins TRBV11-2 to TRBJ1-1. The CDR3 is made up of 15 amino acids. Germline V gene sequence: CDR1 SGHAT, CDR2 FQNNGV. The chain's CDR3 is CASSFTGQLHTEAFF.

V is TRBV5-1 and J is TRBJ2-7; TCRdb's D call, TRBD1, is unchecked because there is no DNA. Per the germline V gene, CDR1 is SGHRS and CDR2 is YFSETQ. The CDR3 has 17 residues. The CDR3 here is CASSPPSTGIKSYEQYF.

The V call is TRBV20-1, the J call TRBJ2-1; the TCRdb D gene call, TRBD1, has no DNA to confirm it. This CDR3 is built from 15 residues. CDR1 DFQATT and CDR2 SNEGSKA come from the germline V gene (reference sequence). The chain's CDR3 is CSARDFRQSTNEQFF.

The gene calls are TRBV12-3 or TRBV12-4 and TRBJ1-1. The CDR3 extends over 12 amino acids. The chain's CDR3 is CASSLEQPEAFF.

The V and J genes are TRBV7-8 and TRBJ2-7; TCRdb selects TRBD1, and the lack of DNA leaves this call unchecked. The length of the CDR3 is 16 residues. The germline V gene encodes CDR1 SGHVS and CDR2 FQNEAQ. The CDR3 loop reads CASSLVGGQREYEQYF.

The chain employs TRBV7-8 and TRBJ2-3. Per germline, CDR1 SGHVS and CDR2 FQNEAQ. CDR3 length: 13 amino acids. CDR3 in amino acids: CASSLVGVDTQYF.

The chain employs TRBV19 and TRBJ2-1. Per germline, CDR1 LNHDA and CDR2 SQIVND (reference sequence). The CDR3 covers 13 residues. The CDR3 is CASTSLGYNEQFF.